This TCR beta chain originates from a study of T cells after yellow fever vaccination (dated by TCRdb to the late 2010s). About the study as a whole: The SMART-Seq v4 Ultra Low Input RNA kit was used to prepare libraries from fractions with low cell numbers. To follow T-cell clones before and after primary and booster YFV17D yellow fever vaccination, bulk TCR alpha and beta repertoires were sequenced over time. The cohort comprised two healthy male donors, one aged 18 to 29 and one aged 30 to 40 years. Blood was drawn at multiple timepoints before and after primary and secondary immunization, with bulk PBMC replicates and cell subsets isolated. General conclusions and limits of the study: Because only two donors were included in the study, the extent to which the findings can be generalized is limited. FACS-sorted repertoires could contain abundant contaminating clonotypes from the bulk population, so computational filtering was required. After the booster, most of the clones that had expanded following primary vaccination were detected again (96% of CD4 and around 87% of CD8), which suggests that memory was broadly maintained. A small fraction of clonotypes appeared in both the CD4 and CD8 compartments, likely as a result of convergent recombination. Compared with the primary T-cell response, the secondary T-cell response was weaker but faster, peaking on day 5 rather than day 15.

Sample treatment or condition, as interpreted from the label and publication: live attenuated yellow fever vaccine strain. At every blood-draw timepoint, two biological replicates of bulk PBMCs were collected. PBMCs were isolated from peripheral blood using a standard Ficoll-Paque protocol. RNA was extracted with TriZol from bulk PBMCs, CD4 and CD8 fractions, and dextramer-positive and dextramer-negative fractions. About this clonotype: The antigen it binds to is not known. Germline and junction disagree at one end, which may indicate a read error.

CDR1 SGHTA and CDR2 FQGTGA were looked up in the germline V gene. Spanning cysteine to phenylalanine, the CDR3 consists of 17 amino acids. Only the CDR3 portion is preserved as DNA: 51 bases, with reading frame beginning at the first base. TCR cDNA was synthesized by 5'RACE template switching, through which a universal primer site and unique molecular identifiers were introduced. Priming of cDNA synthesis was performed from both the TCR alpha and TCR beta constant segments. Two PCR steps were used to amplify libraries, with sample barcodes and sequencing adapters being added in the second step. Sequencing of libraries was done on Illumina HiSeq 2500 (2x100 bp) or NovaSeq (2x150 bp). In the original analysis: Demultiplexing of reads and collapsing into UMI consensus sequences were performed with MIGEC, and V(D)J alignment was carried out with MiXCR. Vaccine-responding clonotypes were identified with edgeR using replicate PBMC samples, with FDR below 0.01 and a log2 fold change above 5 up to day 15 being required. Each bulk clonotype was labeled CD4 or CD8 based on which sequenced repertoire, CD4 or CD8, contained the clonotype at higher abundance. TCRdb ran its own pipeline on the public reads, namely fastp trimming at Q25 and MiXCR clone calling, and kept in-frame beta chains. Each entry merges the rows of one CDR3 protein and shows their most common DNA and genes. The V and J calls were determined by TCRdb, not by the authors. The table for this sample lists fewer than 650,000 distinct CDR3 sequences; roughly a fifth of them were counted only once. Clones ranked in the top ten supply 16% of the sample.

The sequence was collected from a man between 18 and 35 years old who received the YFV17D yellow fever vaccine. The sequence links TRBV7-3 to TRBJ2-3, and 10 junctional nucleotides match TRBD2. Material: PBMCs, obtained 21 days after the first yellow fever vaccination. The sequenced DNA: TGCGCCAGCAGCCCCCGGGGGAGCGGGGGGGTCACAGATACGCAGTATTTT. This yields the protein CASSPRGSGGVTDTQYF.